This T cell receptor beta chain is from a study of blood T cells in healthy people across ages. J lost 7 bases, V lost 0 bases, and 11 bases had no gene match. The CDR3 spans 17 residues. Looked up from germline, CDR1 is ENHRY and CDR2 is SYGVKD. This clonotype has more than one count but fewer than ten. Combining a sample-barcoded 5' primer with a J-beta primer mix, a second PCR ran for 7 to 11 cycles. TCRdb fed the 5' RACE reads into MiXCR, producing one record per CDR3 protein. The table includes over a million distinct CDR3 sequences, roughly 45% detected once. The receptor comes from a woman aged 55-69 years in good health. V gene TRBV10-3 combines with J gene TRBJ2-1, with 8 bases aligning to TRBD2. Sequences were obtained from blood. CDR3 DNA: TGTGCCATCAGTGAGTCGCGGGGGACTAGTGCTTTAAATGAGCAGTTCTTC. As protein: CAISESRGTSALNEQFF.